Listed here is a single T cell receptor (beta chain). Authors' processing steps: Amplification of reference gene primers provided the estimated nucleated cell counts. Profiling relied on immunoSEQ multiplex PCR, and the TCRdb table lists in-frame clones only, not all of them. V and J calls and clone size come straight from that table; D and trimming were deduced from the DNA. Of some 130,000 clones listed, around 88% are singletons. The entry originates in a study of blood T cell repertoires in COVID-19. Study as a whole: Sites in the United States, Italy and Spain provided acute and convalescent COVID-19 samples. From T cells, B-cell-depleted T cells, or PBMCs came the material, which was cDNA or gDNA.

The CDR3 is 12 residues long. CDR1 and CDR2 (germline): MDHEN, SYDVKM. V was cut by 6 bases and J by 3 bases, with 6 bases left in between. This clonotype was obtained from a man aged 45-60 years with acute or convalescent COVID-19. The J gene is TRBJ1-5, the V gene TRBV28; D unresolved. The source material was peripheral blood. For the CDR3, the DNA is TGTGCCAGCAGACAAATCAATCAGCCCCAGCATTTT. It codes for CASRQINQPQHF.